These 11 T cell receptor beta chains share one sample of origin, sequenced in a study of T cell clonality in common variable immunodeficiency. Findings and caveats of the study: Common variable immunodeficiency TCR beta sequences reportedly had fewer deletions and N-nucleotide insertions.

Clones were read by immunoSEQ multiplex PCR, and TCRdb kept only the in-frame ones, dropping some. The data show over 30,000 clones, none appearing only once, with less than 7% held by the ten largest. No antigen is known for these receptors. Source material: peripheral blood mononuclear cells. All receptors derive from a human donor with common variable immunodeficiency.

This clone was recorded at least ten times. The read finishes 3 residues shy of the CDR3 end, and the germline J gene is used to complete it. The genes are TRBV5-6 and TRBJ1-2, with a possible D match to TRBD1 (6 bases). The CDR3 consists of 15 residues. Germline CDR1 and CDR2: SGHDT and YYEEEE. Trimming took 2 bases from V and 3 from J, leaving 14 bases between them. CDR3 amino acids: CASSFSPGADYGYTF. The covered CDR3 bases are TGTGCCAGCAGCTTTTCACCAGGGGCGGACTATGGC.

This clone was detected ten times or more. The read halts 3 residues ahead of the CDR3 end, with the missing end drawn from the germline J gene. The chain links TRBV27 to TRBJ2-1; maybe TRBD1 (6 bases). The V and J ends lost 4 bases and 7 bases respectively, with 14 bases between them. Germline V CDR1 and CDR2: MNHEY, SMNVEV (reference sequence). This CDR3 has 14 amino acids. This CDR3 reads CASSSNRVRNEQFF. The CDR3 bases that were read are TGTGCCAGCAGTTCCAACAGGGTAAGGAATGAG.

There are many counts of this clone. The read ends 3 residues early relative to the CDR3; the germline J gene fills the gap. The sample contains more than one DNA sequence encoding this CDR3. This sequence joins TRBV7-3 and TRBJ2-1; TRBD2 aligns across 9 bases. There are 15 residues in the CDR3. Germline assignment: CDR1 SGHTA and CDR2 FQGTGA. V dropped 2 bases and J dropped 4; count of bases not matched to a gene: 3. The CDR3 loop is CASSLGLAGYNEQFF. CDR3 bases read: TGTGCCAGCAGCTTAGGCCTAGCGGGATACAATGAG.

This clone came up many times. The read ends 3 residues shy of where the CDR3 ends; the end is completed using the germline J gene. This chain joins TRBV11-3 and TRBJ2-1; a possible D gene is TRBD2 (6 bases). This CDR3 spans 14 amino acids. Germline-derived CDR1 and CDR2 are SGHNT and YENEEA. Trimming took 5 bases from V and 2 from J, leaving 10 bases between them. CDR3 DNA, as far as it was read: TGTGCCAGCAGCCGTAGCGGTGCCTACAATGAG. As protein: CASSRSGAYNE. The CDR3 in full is CASSRSGAYNEQFF.

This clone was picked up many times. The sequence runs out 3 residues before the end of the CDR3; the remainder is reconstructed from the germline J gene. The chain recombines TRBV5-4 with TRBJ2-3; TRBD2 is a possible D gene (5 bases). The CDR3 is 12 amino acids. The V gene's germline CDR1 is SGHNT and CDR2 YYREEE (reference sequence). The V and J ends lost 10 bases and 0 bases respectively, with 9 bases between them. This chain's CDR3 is CASRASTDTQYF. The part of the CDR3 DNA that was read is TGTGCCTCGAGGGCCAGCACAGATACG.

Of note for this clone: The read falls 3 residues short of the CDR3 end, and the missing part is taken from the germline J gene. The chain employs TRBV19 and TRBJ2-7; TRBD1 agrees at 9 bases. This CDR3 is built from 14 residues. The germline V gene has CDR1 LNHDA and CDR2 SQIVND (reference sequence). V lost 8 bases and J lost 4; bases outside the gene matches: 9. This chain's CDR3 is CASREDRGGYEQYF. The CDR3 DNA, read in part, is TGTGCCAGTCGGGAGGACAGGGGAGGATACGAG.

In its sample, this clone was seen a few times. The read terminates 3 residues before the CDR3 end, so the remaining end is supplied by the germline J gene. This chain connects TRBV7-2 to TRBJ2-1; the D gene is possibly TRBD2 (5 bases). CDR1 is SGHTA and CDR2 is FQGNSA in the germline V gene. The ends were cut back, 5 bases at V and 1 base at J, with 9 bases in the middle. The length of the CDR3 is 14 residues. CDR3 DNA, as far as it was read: TGTGCCAGCAGCGCCGGCGGGTCCTACAATGAG. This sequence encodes CASSAGGSYNE. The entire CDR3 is CASSAGGSYNEQFF.

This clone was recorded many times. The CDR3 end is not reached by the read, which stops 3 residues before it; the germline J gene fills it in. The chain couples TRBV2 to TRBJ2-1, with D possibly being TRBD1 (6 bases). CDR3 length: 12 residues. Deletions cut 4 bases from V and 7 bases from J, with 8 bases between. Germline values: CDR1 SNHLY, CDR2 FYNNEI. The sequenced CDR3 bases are TGTGCCAGCAGTGGACAGGTAAATGAG. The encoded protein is CASSGQVNE. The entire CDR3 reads CASSGQVNEQFF.

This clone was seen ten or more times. The sequenced part of the CDR3 DNA is TGTGCCAGCAGCCAAGATGCCACAGTTAAGAGCCACGAG. Protein product: CASSQDATVKSHE. The full CDR3 sequence reads CASSQDATVKSHEQYF. The chain has TRBV3-1 (or the pseudogene TRBV3-2) and TRBJ2-7; D is uncertain. The read halts 3 residues ahead of the CDR3 end, with the missing end drawn from the germline J gene. The length of the CDR3 is 16 residues. V was trimmed by 0 bases and J by 5 bases, leaving 17 bases between them. Germline CDR1 is LGHDT and CDR2 is YNNKEL (reference sequence).

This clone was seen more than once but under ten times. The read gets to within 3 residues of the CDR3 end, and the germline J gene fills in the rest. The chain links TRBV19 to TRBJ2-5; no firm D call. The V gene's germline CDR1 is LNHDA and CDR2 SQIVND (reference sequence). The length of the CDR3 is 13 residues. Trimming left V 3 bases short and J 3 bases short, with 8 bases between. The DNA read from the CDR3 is TGTGCCAGTAGTATCCGACGGGAAGAGACC. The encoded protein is CASSIRREET. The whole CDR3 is CASSIRREETQYF.

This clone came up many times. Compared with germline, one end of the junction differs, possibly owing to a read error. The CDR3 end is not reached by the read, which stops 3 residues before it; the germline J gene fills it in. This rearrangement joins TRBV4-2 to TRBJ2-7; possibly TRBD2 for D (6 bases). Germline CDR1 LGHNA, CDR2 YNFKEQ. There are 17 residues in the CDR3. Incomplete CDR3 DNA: TGCGCCAGCAGCCAAGATGGGCTAAACCTGGAGGGCTCCGAG. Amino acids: CASSQDGLNLEGSE. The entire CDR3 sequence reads CASSQDGLNLEGSEQYF.